These 17 T cell receptor beta chains were all obtained from the same sample, sequenced in a study of T cells in Graves' hyperthyroidism and ophthalmopathy. What was amplified from RNA transcripts were TCR beta CDR3 regions. HTBI primers were used for first-round RT-PCR of the TCR CDR3. TCRdb called the multiplex PCR reads again in MiXCR, with one record for every CDR3 protein. The sample holds a few hundred thousand distinct CDR3 sequences, around a sixth seen once. Sequenced: blood. These receptors came from a man aged 18 to 35 with Graves' ophthalmopathy.

This clonotype appeared many times. The chain is built from TRBV7-6 and TRBJ2-5, with 12 bases aligning to TRBD2. The germline CDR1 and CDR2 sequences are SGHVS and FNYEAQ. This CDR3 region has 16 residues. V was pared by 5 bases and J by 3 bases, with 7 bases of the junction left unmatched. Written as DNA, the CDR3 is TGTGCCAGCAGCCCAGGACTAGCGGGGCCCGAAGAGACCCAGTACTTC. Its translation: CASSPGLAGPEETQYF.

In its sample, this clonotype was seen a few times. The chain combines TRBV20-1 with TRBJ2-1; D possibly corresponds to TRBD1 (6 bases). V was clipped by 3 bases and J by 0 bases, with 9 bases between them. This CDR3 region has 14 residues. Germline CDR1 is DFQATT and CDR2 is SNEGSKA (reference sequence). This CDR3 reads CSASLDSSYNEQFF. The CDR3 nucleotides are TGCAGTGCTAGTCTGGACAGCTCCTACAATGAGCAGTTCTTC.

This clonotype occurred many times. The rearrangement uses TRBV24-1 and TRBJ1-2; D is unresolved. This CDR3 has 13 residues. The germline V and J ends were trimmed by 0 bases and 8 bases, with 9 bases remaining between them. Germline V lookup: CDR1 KGHDR, CDR2 SFDVKD. The CDR3 protein is CATSDLQSRGYTF. The CDR3, as DNA: TGTGCCACCAGTGATTTGCAGTCTCGGGGCTACACCTTC.

CDR3 in DNA: TGTGCCAGCAGTAAAACCACAGGGGCGGCAGATACGCAGTATTTT. It is translated as CASSKTTGAADTQYF. V usage is TRBV2 and J usage is TRBJ2-3, with TRBD1 matching over 7 bases. CDR3 size: 15 residues. Trimming cost V 5 bases and J 4 bases; bases outside gene matches: 9. Germline values: CDR1 SNHLY, CDR2 FYNNEI.

The sample holds many counts of this clonotype. The rearrangement uses TRBV5-1 and TRBJ1-1; D call uncertain. This CDR3 spans 14 amino acids. CDR1 and CDR2 (germline): SGHRS, YFSETQ. V shed 0 bases and J shed 1 base, with 7 bases lying between them. CDR3: CASSLAATNTEAFF. Here the CDR3 DNA reads TGCGCCAGCAGCTTGGCCGCAACGAACACTGAAGCTTTCTTT.

The V and J genes are TRBV24-1 and TRBJ2-1, with D tentatively TRBD1 (6 bases). The V end was cut by 7 bases, the J end by 6 bases, with 15 bases between. CDR1 and CDR2 (germline): KGHDR, SFDVKD. The CDR3 spans 14 residues. The CDR3 DNA follows: TGTGCCACCAGGCCCAGGGGAAGTGGCAATGAGCAGTTCTTC. It is translated as CATRPRGSGNEQFF.

This chain uses TRBV24-1 with TRBJ2-7; D remains ambiguous. The germline CDR1 and CDR2 sequences are KGHDR and SFDVKD. V was trimmed by 3 bases and J by 4 bases, leaving 9 bases between them. This CDR3 is built from 13 residues. CDR3 residues: CATSDTTAYEQYF. CDR3 in DNA: TGTGCCACCAGTGATACTACAGCGTACGAGCAGTACTTC.

In this sample, this clonotype turned up a few times. V and J are TRBV6-1 and TRBJ2-1; TRBD1 is a possible D gene (6 bases). CDR1 and CDR2 from the germline V gene are MNHNS and SASEGT. This CDR3 comprises 17 residues. Trimming removed 5 bases from V and 0 bases from J, with 17 bases in between. In nucleotides, the CDR3 is TGTGCCAGCAGTACCTATCAGGGGCCAAGCTCCTACAATGAGCAGTTCTTC. Translation: CASSTYQGPSSYNEQFF.

Here the CDR3 reads CASSVAPGATADTQYF. CDR3 nucleotide sequence: TGTGCCAGCAGCGTAGCTCCGGGGGCTACCGCAGATACGCAGTATTTT. The V call is TRBV9, the J call TRBJ2-3; either TRBD1 or TRBD2 may fit D (6 bases each). CDR3 length equals 16 residues. The V end was cut by 0 bases, the J end by 4 bases, with 15 bases between. Germline V lookup: CDR1 SGDLS, CDR2 YYNGEE.

V gene TRBV2 combines with J gene TRBJ1-3; D ambiguous. The germline V gene has CDR1 SNHLY and CDR2 FYNNEI. The CDR3 length is 14 residues. The V and J ends lost 6 bases and 2 bases respectively, with 11 bases between them. CDR3 bases: TGTGCCAGCAGCCCCGGTGGGGCTGGAAACACCATATATTTT. Residues: CASSPGGAGNTIYF.

This clonotype came up a few times. The chain has TRBV6-1 and TRBJ1-2; no definite D call. The CDR3 covers 13 residues. Germline V gene sequence: CDR1 MNHNS, CDR2 SASEGT. The V end was cut by 10 bases, the J end by 5 bases, with 17 bases between. The CDR3 region is CATAAAGSYGYTF. In DNA, the CDR3 is TGTGCCACCGCGGCGGCGGGGAGTTATGGCTACACCTTC.

This clonotype was seen repeatedly, ten times or more. V is TRBV10-3 and J is TRBJ1-2; tentative D call: TRBD1 (6 bases). The V gene lost 2 bases and the J gene lost 2 bases, with 12 bases spanning the gap. Germline CDR1 ENHRY, CDR2 SYGVKD. The CDR3 is made up of 15 amino acids. CDR3 region: CAISEPIQGNYGYTF. The CDR3 DNA reads as TGTGCCATCAGTGAGCCCATACAGGGAAACTATGGCTACACCTTC.

Ten or more counts support this clonotype. This rearrangement joins TRBV2 to TRBJ1-2, with D possibly TRBD1 on 6 matching bases. V lost 2 bases and J 1 base, leaving 11 bases between the germline ends. Germline V gene data show CDR1 as SNHLY and CDR2 as FYNNEI. The CDR3 contains 15 residues. The CDR3 is CASSERGGINYGYTF. The CDR3 DNA reads as TGTGCCAGCAGTGAACGGGGGGGCATTAACTATGGCTACACCTTC.

This clonotype was seen a few times. V is TRBV5-8 and J is TRBJ2-5, with D tentatively TRBD1 (6 bases). The CDR3 is 14 residues long. The V end was cut by 4 bases, the J end by 0 bases, with 10 bases between. Germline CDR1 reads SGHTS; CDR2 reads YDEGEE. CDR3 in DNA: TGTGCCAGCAGCGGGTGGACAGACCAAGAGACCCAGTACTTC. Translation: CASSGWTDQETQYF.

This clonotype was detected many times. The rearrangement links TRBV6-1 to TRBJ2-4; the match to TRBD2 covers 7 bases. The V gene end was trimmed by 0 bases and the J gene end by 6 bases; junction bases not matched to a gene: 8. Germline assignment: CDR1 MNHNS and CDR2 SASEGT. This CDR3 has 16 residues. This chain's CDR3 is CASSEAVAPGGNIQYF. DNA for the CDR3: TGTGCCAGCAGTGAAGCGGTGGCTCCGGGGGGAAACATTCAGTACTTC.

This clonotype was recorded a few times. V is TRBV6-2 or TRBV6-3 and J is TRBJ2-2, with D possibly matching TRBD2 (5 bases). The ends were cut back, 5 bases at V and 1 base at J, with 11 bases in the middle. Germline V lookup: CDR1 MNHEY, CDR2 SVGEGT. This CDR3 spans 15 amino acids. CDR3 bases: TGTGCCAGCAGTACGGGGTCAGTGAACACCGGGGAGCTGTTTTTT. Protein: CASSTGSVNTGELFF.

CDR3 amino acids: CASSHRQGPDTQYF. In DNA form, the CDR3 reads TGCGCCAGCAGCCATAGACAGGGCCCAGATACGCAGTATTTT. The chain employs TRBV4-1 and TRBJ2-3; TRBD1 aligns across 7 bases. The V and J ends lost 3 bases and 4 bases, in that order; junction bases with no gene match: 4. The CDR3 has 14 residues. Germline CDR1 is MGHRA and CDR2 is YSYEKL.